These 12 T cell receptor beta chains originate from one sample sequenced in a study of identical twins. TCRdb reanalysed the 5' RACE reads using MiXCR and keeps one entry per CDR3 protein. The sample lists roughly 720,000 distinct CDR3 sequences; 15% to 20% were seen once. These data are also associated with another study on T cells expressing NK-cell markers.

The sample comprised PBMCs. The origin of the receptors is a woman younger than 35 in good health.

This clonotype showed up many times. V is TRBV12-3 or TRBV12-4 and J is TRBJ2-1; D gene uncertain. This CDR3 comprises 13 residues. The V end lost 1 base, the J end lost 10 bases, and 11 bases lay between the germline ends. The CDR3 nucleotides read TGTGCCAGCAGTTTAGGTAGTGACCGGGAGCAGTTCTTC. Translation gives CASSLGSDREQFF.

The chain has TRBV12-5 and TRBJ1-2, with 8 nucleotides matching TRBD1. Germline CDR1 is LGHNT and CDR2 is FRNRAP. The CDR3 has 13 residues. V shed 0 bases, J shed 6 bases, and the junction held 0 bases outside the gene matches. CDR3 in DNA: TGTGCTAGTGGTTTGGTGACAGGGGATGGCTACACCTTC. Its translation: CASGLVTGDGYTF.

In DNA, the CDR3 is TGCAGTGCTAGTGGGACTAGCGGGATCTCCTACAATGAGCAGTTCTTC. As protein: CSASGTSGISYNEQFF. The chain links TRBV20-1 to TRBJ2-1; TRBD2 matches 13 bases. Germline V gene data show CDR1 as DFQATT and CDR2 as SNEGSKA (reference sequence). V lost 3 bases, J lost 0 bases, and 2 bases stayed unmatched. CDR3 length: 16 residues.

Points on this clonotype: The germline gene is not matched at one end of the junction; a read error may be the cause. The chain couples TRBV28 to TRBJ1-6; D gene uncertain. There are 15 residues in the CDR3. The germline gives CDR1 MDHEN, CDR2 SYDVKM. The CDR3 sequence: CASRTTALYNSPLRF. The CDR3 bases are TGTGCCAGCAGGACCACCGCACTTTACAATTCACCCCTCCGCTTT.

The rearrangement joins TRBV6-5 to TRBJ2-6; the D call may be TRBD1 or TRBD2 (5 bases each). V lost 3 bases to trimming and J lost 0 bases, with 12 bases between them. Germline CDR1 and CDR2: MNHEY and SVGAGI. The CDR3 totals 17 residues. CDR3 protein: CASSYERGLSGANVLTF. CDR3 coding DNA: TGTGCCAGCAGTTATGAACGGGGCCTCTCTGGGGCCAACGTCCTGACTTTC.

This clonotype was counted many times. This chain joins TRBV5-1 and TRBJ2-1; 11 bases line up with TRBD2. The V and J ends lost 4 bases and 4 bases, in that order; junction bases with no gene match: 7. CDR1 and CDR2 (germline): SGHRS, YFSETQ. The CDR3 runs to 16 residues. The CDR3 bases are TGCGCCAGCAGCCCGACCGGGACTAGCGGTTACAATGAGCAGTTCTTC. This codes for CASSPTGTSGYNEQFF.

This clonotype was counted only a few times. The chain links TRBV5-1 to TRBJ1-1; no definite D call. The ends were cut back, 0 bases at V and 6 bases at J, with 12 bases in the middle. CDR3 length: 14 residues. Germline values: CDR1 SGHRS, CDR2 YFSETQ. The CDR3 sequence: CASSLESGRAEAFF. Here the CDR3 DNA reads TGCGCCAGCAGCTTGGAGAGTGGACGGGCTGAAGCTTTCTTT.

The genes are TRBV6-1 and TRBJ2-5, with D possibly TRBD2 on 6 matching bases. In germline, CDR1 is MNHNS, CDR2 SASEGT. CDR3 length: 16 amino acids. V was shortened by 6 bases and J by 5 bases, with 22 bases between the two germline ends. For the CDR3, the DNA is TGTGCCAGCAGAATTAGCGAGGGAGGAGTCGCGGAGACCCAGTACTTC. As protein: CASRISEGGVAETQYF.

The sample holds a few counts of this clonotype. V is TRBV3-1 and J is TRBJ1-1; perhaps TRBD1 as D (5 bases). Germline V gene sequence: CDR1 LGHDT, CDR2 YNNKEL (reference sequence). Trimming removed 4 bases at V and 10 bases at J, with 19 bases between. The CDR3 loop spans 14 amino acids. The CDR3 protein is CASSRQLGVLSAFF. CDR3 in DNA: TGTGCCAGCAGCCGCCAGCTAGGGGTGTTGTCAGCTTTCTTT.

This clonotype has only a few counts. The chain employs TRBV25-1 and TRBJ2-6; the D is unclear. The germline CDR1 and CDR2 sequences are MGHDK and SYGVNS. The CDR3 is 13 amino acids. Trimming stripped 9 bases from V and 0 bases from J, with 6 bases between. This CDR3 reads CASRTSGANVLTF. CDR3 bases: TGTGCCAGTCGAACCTCTGGGGCCAACGTCCTGACTTTC.

This clonotype was observed a few times. The chain employs TRBV7-8 and TRBJ2-1; D is perhaps TRBD2 (5 bases). In germline, CDR1 is SGHVS, CDR2 FQNEAQ. The V gene lost 1 base and the J gene lost 8 bases, with 12 bases spanning the gap. The CDR3 runs 14 residues. CDR3 sequence reads: CASSLVTGDHEQFF. The CDR3 bases are TGTGCCAGCAGCTTAGTTACCGGGGATCATGAGCAGTTCTTC.

This chain links TRBV20-1 with TRBJ1-5; TRBD1 matches at 8 bases. Germline loops: CDR1 DFQATT, CDR2 SNEGSKA (reference sequence). The CDR3 contains 12 residues. Germline trimming cut 6 bases from V and 7 bases from J; bases unmatched to any gene: 5. This CDR3 is CSARTGWQPQHF. The CDR3 nucleotides are TGCAGTGCGAGGACAGGGTGGCAGCCCCAGCATTTT.